This T cell receptor beta chain was sequenced for a study of T cell repertoires in cytomegalovirus infection. The germline gives CDR1 LNHDA, CDR2 SQIVND (reference sequence). The V gene end was trimmed by 7 bases and the J gene end by 4 bases; junction bases not matched to a gene: 11. This CDR3 contains 15 residues. In its sample, this clonotype was seen a few times. What it binds is not known. Study results and limitations: Dominating the ex vivo response were HLA-C-restricted CMV-specific TCR beta clonotypes.

TCRdb ran MiXCR on the reads and lists one entry per CDR3 protein. The profile covers some 940,000 distinct CDR3 sequences, with 25% to 40% appearing a single time and over 10% taken by the ten largest. This sequence originates from a human donor in good health (CMV status not recorded). Some clones in this sample may be carry-over from other donors' samples. The chain uses TRBV19 and TRBJ2-3, with 7 bases lining up with TRBD2. Sequencing was performed on cultured CD8+ T cells from PBMCs, taken from culture after CMV antigen stimulation. Written as DNA, the CDR3 is TGTGCCAGTACCTGGGGGACTATCGGCGCAGATACGCAGTATTTT. Its translation: CASTWGTIGADTQYF.